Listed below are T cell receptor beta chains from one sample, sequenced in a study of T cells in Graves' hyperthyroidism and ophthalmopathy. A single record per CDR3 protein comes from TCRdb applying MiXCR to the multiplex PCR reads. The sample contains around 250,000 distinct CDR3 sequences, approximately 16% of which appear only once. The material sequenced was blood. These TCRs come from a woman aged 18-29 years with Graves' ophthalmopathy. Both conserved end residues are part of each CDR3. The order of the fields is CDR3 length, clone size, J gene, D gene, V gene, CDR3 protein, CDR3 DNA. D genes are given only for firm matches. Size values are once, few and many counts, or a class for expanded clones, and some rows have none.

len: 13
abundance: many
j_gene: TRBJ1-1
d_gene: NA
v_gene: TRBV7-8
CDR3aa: CASSLGGDTEAFF
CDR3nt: TGTGCCAGCAGCTTAGGGGGGGACACTGAAGCTTTCTTT

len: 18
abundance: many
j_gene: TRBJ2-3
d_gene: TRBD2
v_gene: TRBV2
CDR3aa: CASSGLRTSGGNTDTQYF
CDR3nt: TGTGCCAGCAGCGGCCTCCGGACTAGCGGGGGAAACACAGATACGCAGTATTTT

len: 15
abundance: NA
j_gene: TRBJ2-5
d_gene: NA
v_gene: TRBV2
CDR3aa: CASRNRDLGQETQYF
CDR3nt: TGTGCCAGCAGAAACCGGGACCTAGGGCAAGAGACCCAGTACTTC

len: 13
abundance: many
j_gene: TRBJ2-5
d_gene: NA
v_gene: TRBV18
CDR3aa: CASSPAGKETQYF
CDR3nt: TGTGCCAGCTCACCAGCAGGGAAAGAGACCCAGTACTTC

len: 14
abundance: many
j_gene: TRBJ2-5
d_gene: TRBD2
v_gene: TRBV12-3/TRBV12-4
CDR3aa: CASRMSGRTETQYF
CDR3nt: TGTGCCAGCAGAATGAGCGGGAGAACTGAGACCCAGTACTTC

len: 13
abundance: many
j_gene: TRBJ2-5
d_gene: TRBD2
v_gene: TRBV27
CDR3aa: CASSPGTSGTQYF
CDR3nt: TGTGCCAGCAGTCCGGGGACTAGCGGGACCCAGTACTTC

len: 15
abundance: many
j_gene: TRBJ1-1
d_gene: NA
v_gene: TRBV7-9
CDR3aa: CASSHGLGGMTEAFF
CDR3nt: TGTGCCAGCAGCCACGGGTTAGGAGGGATGACTGAAGCTTTCTTT

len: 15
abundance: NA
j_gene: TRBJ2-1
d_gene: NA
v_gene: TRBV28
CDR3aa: CASSFGGLNYNEQFF
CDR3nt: TGTGCCAGCAGTTTCGGGGGGCTTAACTACAATGAGCAGTTCTTC

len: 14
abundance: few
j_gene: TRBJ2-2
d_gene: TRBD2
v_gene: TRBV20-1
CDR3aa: CSAISGSLTGELFF
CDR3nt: TGCAGTGCAATTAGCGGGAGTCTCACCGGGGAGCTGTTTTTT

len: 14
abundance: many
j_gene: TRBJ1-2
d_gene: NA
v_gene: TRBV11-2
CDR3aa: CASSLDRGLGGYTF
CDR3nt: TGTGCCAGCAGCTTAGACAGGGGCCTCGGTGGCTACACCTTC

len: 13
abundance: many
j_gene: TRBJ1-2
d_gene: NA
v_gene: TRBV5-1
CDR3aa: CASSLPDGKGYTF
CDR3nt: TGCGCCAGCAGCCTCCCGGACGGAAAGGGCTACACCTTC

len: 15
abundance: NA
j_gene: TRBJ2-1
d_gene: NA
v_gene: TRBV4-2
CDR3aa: CASSQDLMEAFEQFF
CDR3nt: TGTGCCAGCAGCCAAGATTTAATGGAGGCGTTTGAGCAGTTCTTC

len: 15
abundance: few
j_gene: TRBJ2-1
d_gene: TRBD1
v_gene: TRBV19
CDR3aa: CASHEWGQGNNEQFF
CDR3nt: TGTGCCTCTCATGAGTGGGGACAGGGGAACAATGAGCAGTTCTTC

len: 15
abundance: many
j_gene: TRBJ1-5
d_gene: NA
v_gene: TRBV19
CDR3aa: CASSTSGRSNQPQHF
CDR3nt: TGTGCCAGTAGTACCTCGGGACGGTCAAATCAGCCCCAGCATTTT

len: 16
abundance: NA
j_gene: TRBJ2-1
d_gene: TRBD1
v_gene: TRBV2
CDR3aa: CASSGGRGTGGGEQFF
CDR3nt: TGTGCCAGCAGTGGGGGGCGAGGGACAGGGGGCGGTGAGCAGTTCTTC

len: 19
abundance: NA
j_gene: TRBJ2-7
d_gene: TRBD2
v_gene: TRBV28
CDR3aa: CASNPTVRTSGGALYEQYF
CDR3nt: TGTGCCAGCAACCCAACGGTGAGGACTAGCGGGGGGGCCCTCTACGAGCAGTACTTC

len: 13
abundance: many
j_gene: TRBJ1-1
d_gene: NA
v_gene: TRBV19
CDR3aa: CASSRNGNTEAFF
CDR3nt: TGTGCCAGTAGTAGGAACGGGAACACTGAAGCTTTCTTT

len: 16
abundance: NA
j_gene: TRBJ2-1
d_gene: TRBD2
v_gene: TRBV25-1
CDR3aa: CASSLQRSSGRFEQFF
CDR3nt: TGTGCCAGCAGCCTCCAGAGGAGTAGCGGGAGGTTTGAGCAGTTCTTC

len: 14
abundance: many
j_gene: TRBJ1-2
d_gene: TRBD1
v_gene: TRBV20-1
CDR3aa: CSAAGTEFSYGYTF
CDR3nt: TGCAGTGCTGCAGGGACAGAATTTTCCTATGGCTACACCTTC

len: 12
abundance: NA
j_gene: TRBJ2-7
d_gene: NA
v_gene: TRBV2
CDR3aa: CASKKAGYEQYF
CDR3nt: TGTGCCAGCAAAAAGGCGGGCTACGAGCAGTACTTC

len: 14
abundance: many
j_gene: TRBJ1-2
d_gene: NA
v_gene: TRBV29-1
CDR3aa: CSVEDGGRWYGYTF
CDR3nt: TGCAGCGTTGAAGACGGTGGGAGGTGGTATGGCTACACCTTC

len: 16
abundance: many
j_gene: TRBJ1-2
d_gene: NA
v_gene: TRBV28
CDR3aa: CASSYLDGETISAYTF
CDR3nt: TGTGCCAGCAGTTATCTAGATGGAGAGACTATATCGGCCTACACCTTC

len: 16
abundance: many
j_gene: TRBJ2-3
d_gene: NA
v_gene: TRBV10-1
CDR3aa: CASSELGVTEVDTQYF
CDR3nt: TGCGCCAGCAGTGAGCTCGGAGTGACCGAGGTAGATACGCAGTATTTT

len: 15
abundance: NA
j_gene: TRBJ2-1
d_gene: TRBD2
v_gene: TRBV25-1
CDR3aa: CASRAGGGGYNEQFF
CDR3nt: TGTGCCAGCAGAGCGGGAGGGGGGGGCTACAATGAGCAGTTCTTC

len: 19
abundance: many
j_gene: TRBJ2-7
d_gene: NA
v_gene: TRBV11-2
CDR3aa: CASSLNGGSGGAGSYEQYF
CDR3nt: TGTGCCAGCAGCTTAAACGGCGGATCCGGGGGCGCCGGGTCCTACGAGCAGTACTTC

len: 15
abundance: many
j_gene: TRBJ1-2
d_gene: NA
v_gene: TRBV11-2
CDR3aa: CASRRSEGNDYGYTF
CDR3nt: TGTGCCAGCAGGCGAAGCGAAGGGAACGACTATGGCTACACCTTC

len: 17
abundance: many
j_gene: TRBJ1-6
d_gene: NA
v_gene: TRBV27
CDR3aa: CASSLRQFTSYNSPLHF
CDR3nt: TGTGCCAGCAGTTTACGGCAATTTACCTCCTATAATTCACCCCTCCACTTT

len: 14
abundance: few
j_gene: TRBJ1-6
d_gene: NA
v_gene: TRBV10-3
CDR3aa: CAIGKSPSNSPLHF
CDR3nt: TGTGCCATCGGAAAGTCACCCTCTAATTCACCCCTCCACTTT

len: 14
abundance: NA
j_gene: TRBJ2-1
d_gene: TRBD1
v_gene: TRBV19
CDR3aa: CASSNIQGENEQFF
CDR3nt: TGCGCCAGTAGTAACATCCAGGGGGAGAATGAGCAGTTCTTC

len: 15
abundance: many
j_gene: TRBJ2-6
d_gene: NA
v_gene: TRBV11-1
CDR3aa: CASSRPGAGANVLTF
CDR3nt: TGTGCCAGCAGCCGTCCGGGGGCTGGGGCCAACGTCCTGACTTTC

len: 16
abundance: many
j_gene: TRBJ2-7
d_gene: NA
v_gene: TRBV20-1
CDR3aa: CSARDQGKGGSYEQYF
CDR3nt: TGCAGTGCTAGAGATCAGGGGAAGGGAGGGTCTTACGAGCAGTACTTC

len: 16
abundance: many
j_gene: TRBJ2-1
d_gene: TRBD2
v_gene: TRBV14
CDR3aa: CASSRLTSGGYNEQFF
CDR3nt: TGTGCCAGCAGCCGGCTGACTAGCGGGGGTTACAATGAGCAGTTCTTC

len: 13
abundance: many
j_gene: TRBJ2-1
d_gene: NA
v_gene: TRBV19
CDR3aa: CASSITGSGEQFF
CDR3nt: TGTGCCAGTAGTATCACCGGGAGCGGTGAGCAGTTCTTC

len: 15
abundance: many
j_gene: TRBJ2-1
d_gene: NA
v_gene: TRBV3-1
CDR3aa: CASSRSGPAGREQFF
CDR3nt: TGTGCCAGCAGCCGATCGGGACCGGCGGGCAGGGAGCAGTTCTTC

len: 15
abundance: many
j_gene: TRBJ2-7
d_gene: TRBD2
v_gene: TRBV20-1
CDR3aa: CSASGTSGNSYEQYF
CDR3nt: TGCAGTGCTAGCGGGACTAGCGGGAACTCCTACGAGCAGTACTTC

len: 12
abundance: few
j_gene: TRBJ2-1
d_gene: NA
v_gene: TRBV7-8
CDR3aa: CASSKGGGEQFF
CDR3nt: TGTGCCAGCAGCAAAGGGGGGGGGGAGCAGTTCTTC

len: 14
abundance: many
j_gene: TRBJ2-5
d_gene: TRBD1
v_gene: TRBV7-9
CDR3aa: CASRLDRAQETQYF
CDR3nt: TGTGCCAGCAGACTTGACAGGGCCCAAGAGACCCAGTACTTC

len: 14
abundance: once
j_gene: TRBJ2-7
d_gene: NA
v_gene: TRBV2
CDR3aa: CASSEPTGNYEQYF
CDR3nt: TGTGCCAGCAGTGAGCCCACAGGGAACTACGAGCAGTACTTC

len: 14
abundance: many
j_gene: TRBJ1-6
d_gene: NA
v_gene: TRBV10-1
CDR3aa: CASSESLRGSPLHF
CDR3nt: TGCGCCAGCAGTGAGTCATTGCGCGGTTCACCCCTCCACTTT

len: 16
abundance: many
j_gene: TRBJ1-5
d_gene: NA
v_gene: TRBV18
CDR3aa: CASSLSGTPSNQPQHF
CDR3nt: TGTGCCAGCTCACTCTCCGGGACACCTAGCAATCAGCCCCAGCATTTT

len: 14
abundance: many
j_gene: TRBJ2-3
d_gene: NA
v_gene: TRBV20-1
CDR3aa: CSAQSDLHTDTQYF
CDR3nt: TGCAGTGCCCAAAGCGACTTACACACAGATACGCAGTATTTT

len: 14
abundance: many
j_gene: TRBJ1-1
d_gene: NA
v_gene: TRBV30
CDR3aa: CAWSVLNGNTEAFF
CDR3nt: TGTGCCTGGAGTGTATTGAATGGGAACACTGAAGCTTTCTTT

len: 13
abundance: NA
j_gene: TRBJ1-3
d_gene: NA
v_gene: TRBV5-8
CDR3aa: CASSTRTEAEVYF
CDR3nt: TGTGCCAGCAGCACTCGGACAGAGGCCGAAGTATATTTT